These 14 T cell receptor beta chains were sequenced from one sample in a study of T cells in Graves' hyperthyroidism and ophthalmopathy. The source material, RNA transcripts, was used to amplify TCR beta CDR3 regions. The TCR CDR3 was amplified in a first-round RT-PCR using the HTBI primer set. TCRdb re-called the multiplex PCR reads with MiXCR, one entry per CDR3 protein. The data contain a few hundred thousand distinct CDR3 sequences, roughly 45% of them singletons. The sample consisted of peripheral blood or thyroid tissue (not recorded which). Receptors originate from an adult woman with Graves' disease, either hyperthyroidism or ophthalmopathy (not recorded which).

This chain connects TRBV20-1 to TRBJ2-7; 7 nucleotides match TRBD2. V lost 2 bases to trimming and J lost 5 bases; unmatched junction nucleotides: 3. CDR1 is DFQATT and CDR2 is SNEGSKA in the germline V gene (reference sequence). This CDR3 has 12 residues. The CDR3 sequence is CSARIAGDEQYF. For the CDR3, the DNA is TGCAGTGCTAGAATTGCGGGGGACGAGCAGTACTTC.

V and J are TRBV7-2 and TRBJ1-4; 9 nucleotides agree with TRBD1. Germline CDR1 reads SGHTA; CDR2 reads FQGNSA. V shed 5 bases and J 8 bases; nucleotides not matched to a gene: 9. The CDR3 totals 15 residues. CDR3 DNA sequence: TGTGCCAGCAGCCCTGGACAGGGGCGGCGCGAAAAACTGTTTTTT. Translation: CASSPGQGRREKLFF.

This clonotype has only a few counts. The V gene is TRBV27, the J gene TRBJ1-6; perhaps TRBD1 as D (6 bases). The V end was cut by 2 bases, the J end by 7 bases, with 12 bases between. The length of the CDR3 is 15 residues. CDR1 MNHEY and CDR2 SMNVEV come from the germline V gene (reference sequence). The CDR3 coding sequence is TGTGCCAGCAGTTTAGGGAGGGGGGGGAATTCACCCCTCCACTTT. This codes for CASSLGRGGNSPLHF.

V and J are TRBV7-2 and TRBJ1-5; D unclear. The germline V and J ends were trimmed by 0 bases and 11 bases, with 17 bases remaining between them. The germline V gene encodes CDR1 SGHTA and CDR2 FQGNSA. The CDR3 is made up of 15 amino acids. CDR3 loop: CASSLASAGAKTQHF. CDR3 nucleotide sequence: TGTGCCAGCAGCTTAGCTTCCGCGGGAGCGAAGACCCAGCATTTT.

V is TRBV20-1 and J is TRBJ1-1; D uncertain. CDR1 and CDR2 from the germline V gene are DFQATT and SNEGSKA (reference sequence). Trimming pared 1 base from V and 0 bases from J, leaving 18 bases between. The CDR3 is 17 amino acids. Written as DNA, the CDR3 is TGCAGTGCTAGAGGCCGATTGTCCGTTAGCATGAACACTGAAGCTTTCTTT. This codes for CSARGRLSVSMNTEAFF.

This clonotype was counted ten times or more. The chain employs TRBV7-3 and TRBJ2-5; D possibly uses TRBD1 or TRBD2 (5 bases each). The CDR3 consists of 13 residues. V was cut by 5 bases and J by 9 bases, with 16 bases left in between. Germline CDR1 SGHTA, CDR2 FQGTGA. Here the CDR3 DNA reads TGTGCCAGCAGCCCACTCTGGCAGGGACCCCAGTACTTC. Protein: CASSPLWQGPQYF.

As concerns this clonotype: Germline and junction disagree at one end, which may indicate a read error. The chain carries TRBV7-3 and TRBJ1-2, with D tentatively TRBD1 (5 bases). CDR3 size: 14 residues. Germline V gene data show CDR1 as SGHTA and CDR2 as FQGTGA. DNA for the CDR3: TGCGCCAGCAGCCAGGTTTCGGGACTCTATGGCTACACCTTC. This translates into CASSQVSGLYGYTF.

The chain couples TRBV10-3 to TRBJ1-1, with D hard to call. The germline V gene has CDR1 ENHRY and CDR2 SYGVKD. V was cut by 1 base and J by 7 bases, with 4 bases left in between. This CDR3 has 11 residues. The CDR3 sequence is CAISEYSEAFF. CDR3 in DNA: TGTGCCATCAGTGAGTATAGTGAAGCTTTCTTT.

The rearrangement uses TRBV4-1 and TRBJ2-5; TRBD2 matches at 7 bases. The CDR3 totals 15 residues. The J segment lost 4 bases and the V segment lost 8 bases, leaving 13 bases of the junction unmatched. Germline V gives CDR1 MGHRA, CDR2 YSYEKL. The CDR3 reads CASRLERGVIETQYF. Here the CDR3 DNA reads TGCGCCAGCCGCCTCGAGCGGGGAGTGATAGAGACCCAGTACTTC.

The chain couples TRBV10-3 to TRBJ2-7; no clear D. This CDR3 is 12 amino acids long. Germline CDR1 ENHRY, CDR2 SYGVKD. The V end lost 0 bases, the J end lost 6 bases, and 6 bases lay between the germline ends. The CDR3 sequence is CAISESNGEQYF. In nucleotides, the CDR3 is TGTGCCATCAGTGAGTCGAACGGCGAGCAGTACTTC.

This clonotype was counted only a few times. The chain links TRBV7-9 to TRBJ2-7; D gene uncertain. Germline loops: CDR1 SEHNR, CDR2 FQNEAQ (reference sequence). Deletions cut 5 bases from V and 6 bases from J, with 17 bases between. The CDR3 has 14 amino acids. CDR3 residues: CASSPLTVPGEQYF. The CDR3 DNA reads as TGTGCCAGCAGCCCCCTCACAGTTCCGGGCGAGCAGTACTTC.

The chain combines TRBV28 with TRBJ1-5, with D possibly TRBD1 on 5 matching bases. V shed 2 bases and J shed 3 bases, with 11 bases lying between them. Germline V gene sequence: CDR1 MDHEN, CDR2 SYDVKM. The CDR3 length is 15 residues. Written as DNA, the CDR3 is TGTGCCAGCAGTTTAGCAGACAGTTCCAATCAGCCCCAGCATTTT. It is translated as CASSLADSSNQPQHF.

V and J are TRBV15 and TRBJ1-6, with D possibly being TRBD1 (5 bases). This CDR3 comprises 16 residues. The ends were cut back, 1 base at V and 10 bases at J, with 17 bases in the middle. CDR1 is LNHNV and CDR2 is YYDKDF in the germline V gene (reference sequence). The CDR3 spells CATSRVFRGAHSPLHF. DNA for the CDR3: TGTGCCACCAGCAGAGTGTTCCGGGGCGCTCACTCACCCCTCCACTTT.

This clonotype was counted between two and nine times. The rearrangement uses TRBV29-1 and TRBJ1-5; D is possibly TRBD1 (6 bases). The length of the CDR3 is 12 residues. Trimming removed 7 bases at V and 14 bases at J, with 21 bases between. CDR1 and CDR2 from the germline V gene are SQVTM and ANQGSEA. The CDR3 sequence: CSATPGQSYEHF. CDR3 DNA sequence: TGCAGCGCCACGCCCGGACAGTCCTACGAGCATTTT.